The rows below give T cell receptor beta chains drawn from one sample of a study of CXCR3-negative and CXCR3-positive naive CD8 T cells. TCRdb re-called the 5' RACE reads; one entry per CDR3 protein, DNA not given. In total, the table holds a few thousand distinct CDR3 sequences. The sample comprised naive CXCR3+ CD8+ T cells from blood. These receptors were collected from a human donor in good health. Some clones in this sample may be carry-over from other donors' samples. CDR3s include the opening cysteine and the closing phenylalanine or tryptophan. A clone size is listed for some rows: how often the clone was seen (once, few, many), or a class if it is expanded.

clone_size j_call v_call cdr3_aa
medium-sized TRBJ2-7 TRBV5-1 CASSLDMGFYEQYF
medium-sized TRBJ2-7 TRBV15 CATSRVSDSSYEQYF
NA TRBJ1-2 TRBV10-2 CASIQGAGGYTF
NA TRBJ2-1 TRBV2 CASKLAGVYSEQFF
medium-sized TRBJ2-5 TRBV7-6 CASSSGETQYF
medium-sized TRBJ2-3 TRBV29-1 CSVVPGPSTDTQYF
NA TRBJ1-1 TRBV14 CASSQGVPVFFF
NA TRBJ2-5 TRBV29-1 CSVDSGGEETQYF
medium-sized TRBJ2-7 TRBV5-6 CASSFDIYEQYF
NA TRBJ2-4 TRBV20-1 CSFSETGSTKNIQYF
NA TRBJ2-1 TRBV14 CASSTSFSGTSDEQFF
NA TRBJ2-3 TRBV6-5 CASSYYSRPTPSTDTQYF
NA TRBJ2-5 TRBV18 CASSPGTATLGETQYF
medium-sized TRBJ2-7 TRBV2 CASSESLAGVNEQYF
medium-sized TRBJ2-3 TRBV29-1 CSVVLAGGADTQYF
NA TRBJ2-3 TRBV6-5 CASSLDSTDTQYF
NA TRBJ2-1 TRBV5-1 CASSWTSGSSYNEQFF
NA TRBJ2-1 TRBV2 CASSQRGGGAYNEQFF
medium-sized TRBJ2-1 TRBV29-1 CSVPSGRLLNEQFF
NA TRBJ1-2 TRBV4-1 CASSQVFTGISNYGYTF
NA TRBJ2-7 TRBV29-1 CSVEDRGRQSSYEQYF
NA TRBJ2-1 TRBV10-3 CAISESRGVNEQFF
medium-sized TRBJ2-3 TRBV15 CATSVGGDDTQYF
medium-sized TRBJ2-1 TRBV27 CASTRTRGNEQFF
medium-sized TRBJ2-2 TRBV29-1 CSVAGTTNTGELFF
NA TRBJ1-2 TRBV7-9 CASSSSDREMRNYGYTF
medium-sized TRBJ2-7 TRBV29-1 CSARESAYEQYF
NA TRBJ2-2 TRBV5-6 CASSLEDRGLTGELFF
medium-sized TRBJ2-7 TRBV5-1 CASSLEAYEQYF
NA TRBJ2-5 TRBV10-3 CAISGGTPLTGYQETQYF
NA TRBJ2-7 TRBV28 CASRQVSRHEQYF
medium-sized TRBJ1-1 TRBV6-6 CASSWDTNTEAFF
medium-sized TRBJ1-1 TRBV7-2 CASSLDPRDRGMSEAFF
NA TRBJ1-1 TRBV28 CASSFWDRGFGDTEAFF
medium-sized TRBJ2-1 TRBV29-1 CSVEEWGRARTYNEQFF
medium-sized TRBJ2-3 TRBV29-1 CSVEGRGGRERTDTQYF
NA TRBJ2-7 TRBV2 CASVRAGSSYEQYF
NA TRBJ2-1 TRBV7-9 CAGNSGGPPPPEQFF
medium-sized TRBJ2-7 TRBV29-1 CSVEDWNRVGEQYF
medium-sized TRBJ2-1 TRBV12-3/TRBV12-4 CASSLGGPGEQFF
NA TRBJ2-7 TRBV29-1 CSVEESTYEQYF
NA TRBJ1-1 TRBV12-3/TRBV12-4 CASSLGLNTEAFF
NA TRBJ2-7 TRBV6-5 CASSYSGTGGYEQYF
medium-sized TRBJ2-7 TRBV20-1 CSMDGQSSYEQYF
NA TRBJ2-1 TRBV29-1 CSVVEAYNEQFF
NA TRBJ1-2 TRBV20-1 CSARVVNYGYTF
large TRBJ2-3 TRBV13 CASSPHRLNTQYF
NA TRBJ2-2 TRBV4-3 CASSQDSGRPNTGELFF
medium-sized TRBJ2-7 TRBV19 CASRDASSYEQYF
large TRBJ2-1 TRBV7-6 CASSLRGISNEQFF
NA TRBJ2-5 TRBV11-2 CASSFDREQETQYF